This T cell receptor (beta chain) came from a study of blood T cell repertoires in COVID-19. This clone turned up a few times. Profiled with immunoSEQ multiplex PCR; TCRdb holds only in-frame clones, not every one. The data show 200,000 to 250,000 clones, 88% seen once. Sequencing input: peripheral blood. The sequence was collected from a man younger than 35 with active or convalescent COVID-19.

In DNA form, the CDR3 reads TGTGCCAGCAGTGGGGGACTAGCGGGAGGCACGAACACCGGGGAGCTGTTTTTT. The encoded protein is CASSGGLAGGTNTGELFF. The chain has TRBV28 and TRBJ2-2; TRBD2 aligns across 15 bases. After removal of 5 bases from V and 0 bases from J, the junction contained 4 bases not matched to a gene. The germline CDR1 and CDR2 sequences are MDHEN and SYDVKM. The CDR3 covers 18 residues.